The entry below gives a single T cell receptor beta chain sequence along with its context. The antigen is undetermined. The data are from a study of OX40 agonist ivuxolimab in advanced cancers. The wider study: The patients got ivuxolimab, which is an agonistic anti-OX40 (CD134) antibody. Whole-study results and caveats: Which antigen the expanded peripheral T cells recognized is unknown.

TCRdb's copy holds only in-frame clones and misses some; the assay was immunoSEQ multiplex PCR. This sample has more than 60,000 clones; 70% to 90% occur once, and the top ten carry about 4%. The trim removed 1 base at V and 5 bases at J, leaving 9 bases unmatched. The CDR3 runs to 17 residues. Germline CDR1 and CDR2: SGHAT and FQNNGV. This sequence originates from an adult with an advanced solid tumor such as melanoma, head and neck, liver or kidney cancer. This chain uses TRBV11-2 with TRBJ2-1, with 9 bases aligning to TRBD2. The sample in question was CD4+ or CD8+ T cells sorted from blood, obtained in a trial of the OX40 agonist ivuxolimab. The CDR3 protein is CASSLGVSGSPDNEQFF. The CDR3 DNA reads TGTGCCAGCAGCTTAGGGGTTAGCGGGAGTCCCGACAATGAGCAGTTCTTC.